The 27 T cell receptor beta chains below were found in one sample sequenced in a study of blood T cell repertoires in COVID-19. The protocol was immunoSEQ multiplex PCR, while the TCRdb copy is restricted to in-frame clones and leaves out a portion. The sample shows about 240,000 clones, roughly 82% of them seen only once. The sample consisted of peripheral blood. Source of these receptors: a woman in her 70s with acute or convalescent COVID-19.

The chain couples TRBV5-4 to TRBJ2-7; 9 bases line up with TRBD1. There are 14 residues in the CDR3. V dropped 3 bases and J dropped 5; count of bases not matched to a gene: 6. From germline, CDR1 is SGHNT and CDR2 YYREEE (reference sequence). Here the CDR3 DNA reads TGTGCCAGCAGCTCCAACAGGGGGCACCACGAGCAGTACTTC. It encodes CASSSNRGHHEQYF.

V and J are TRBV3-1 (or the pseudogene TRBV3-2) and TRBJ1-5; 9 bases line up with TRBD1. The CDR3 loop spans 14 amino acids. CDR1 LGHDT and CDR2 YNNKEL come from the germline V gene (reference sequence). Trimming at V came to 1 base and at J to 6 bases, leaving 1 base not matched to a gene. The CDR3 sequence is CASSQVTGGQPQHF. Here the CDR3 DNA reads TGTGCCAGCAGCCAAGTGACAGGGGGTCAGCCCCAGCATTTT.

This chain links TRBV7-2 with TRBJ1-2; D is possibly TRBD1 (5 bases). The CDR3 length is 16 residues. Germline V gene data show CDR1 as SGHTA and CDR2 as FQGNSA. V lost 1 base and J 5 bases, leaving 17 bases between the germline ends. This CDR3 reads CASSLEPLRGSYGYTF. The CDR3 DNA sequence: TGTGCCAGCAGCTTAGAGCCCCTCCGGGGGAGTTATGGCTACACCTTC.

On this clone itself: Relative to the germline gene, one junction end is altered; a read error may explain this. The rearrangement uses TRBV5-5 and TRBJ1-3; D is possibly TRBD1 (5 bases). Germline V gene sequence: CDR1 SGHKS, CDR2 YYEKEE (reference sequence). CDR3 length equals 14 residues. The CDR3 coding sequence is TGTGCCAGCAGCTTGGACCAGGGTGGATACACCATATATTTT. This gives the protein CASSLDQGGYTIYF.

This sequence joins TRBV4-2 and TRBJ1-6; 9 bases are a match to TRBD1. This CDR3 contains 19 residues. V shed 1 base, J shed 7 bases, and the junction held 14 bases outside the gene matches. Germline CDR1 is LGHNA and CDR2 is YNFKEQ. The CDR3 is CASSQGMSGQGILNSPLHF. DNA for the CDR3: TGTGCCAGCAGCCAAGGGATGTCGGGACAGGGTATCTTAAATTCACCCCTCCACTTT.

The chain employs TRBV7-8 and TRBJ1-4; D unresolved. The germline V gene encodes CDR1 SGHVS and CDR2 FQNEAQ. The CDR3 totals 13 residues. Trimming removed 1 base at V and 7 bases at J, with 7 bases between. The CDR3: CASSLGSVEKLFF. For the CDR3, the DNA is TGTGCCAGCAGCTTAGGGTCAGTTGAAAAACTGTTTTTT.

The chain carries TRBV30 and TRBJ1-6, with D maybe TRBD1 (5 bases). With 1 base removed from V and 18 bases from J, the gap between germline ends came to 16 bases. CDR1 is GTSNPN, CDR2 SVGIG, per germline (reference sequence). This CDR3 has 12 residues. The CDR3 sequence: CAWSDGHGQHHF. The CDR3 DNA reads TGTGCCTGGAGTGATGGGCATGGACAACACCACTTT.

The genes are TRBV6-6 and TRBJ2-1; maybe TRBD2 (6 bases). Germline V gives CDR1 MNHNY, CDR2 SVGAGI (reference sequence). The CDR3 consists of 17 residues. V was pared by 5 bases and J by 2 bases, with 19 bases between. The CDR3 protein is CASSLNLGGFTYNEQFF. CDR3 in DNA: TGTGCCAGCAGTCTTAACCTCGGGGGATTCACCTACAATGAGCAGTTCTTC.

This clone showed up many times. This rearrangement joins TRBV18 to TRBJ1-5; D is uncertain. Germline CDR1 and CDR2: KGHSH and LQKENI. CDR3 length equals 15 residues. The ends were cut back, 3 bases at V and 5 bases at J, with 14 bases in the middle. The CDR3 DNA reads as TGTGCCAGCTCACCCACCGGGTCAGTAGATCAGCCCCAGCATTTT. Translated, it gives CASSPTGSVDQPQHF. The whole variable domain, remainder taken from reference TRBV18 and TRBJ1-5, is NAGVMQNPRHLVRRRGQEARLRCSPMKGHSHVYWYRQLPEEGLKFMVYLQKENIIDESGMPKERFSAEFPKEGPSILRIQQVVRGDSAAYFCASSPTGSVDQPQHFGDGTRLSIL.

V is TRBV29-1 and J is TRBJ1-5, with D possibly being TRBD1 (5 bases). In germline, CDR1 is SQVTM, CDR2 ANQGSEA. Trimming removed 5 bases from V and 7 bases from J, with 12 bases in between. The CDR3 has 12 amino acids. The CDR3 DNA is TGCAGCGTTCGGGGGGTTGGCCAGCCCCAGCATTTT. Encoded protein: CSVRGVGQPQHF.

This chain uses TRBV7-8 with TRBJ1-1; D might be TRBD1 (5 bases). Germline CDR1 reads SGHVS; CDR2 reads FQNEAQ. V lost 1 base and J lost 0, with 12 bases in between. The CDR3 sequence is 16 residues long. The CDR3 sequence: CASSLVGATVNTEAFF. For the CDR3, the DNA is TGTGCCAGCAGCTTAGTCGGCGCGACAGTGAACACTGAAGCTTTCTTT.

The chain employs TRBV28 and TRBJ1-2; no definite D call. CDR3 size: 14 residues. CDR1 is MDHEN, CDR2 SYDVKM, per germline. The V gene lost 7 bases and the J gene lost 2 bases, with 14 bases spanning the gap. The CDR3 is CASTLGGQNYGYTF. DNA of the CDR3: TGTGCCAGCACTCTCGGCGGGCAAAACTATGGCTACACCTTC.

The chain recombines TRBV2 with TRBJ2-1; D is possibly TRBD2 (6 bases). Germline lookup yields CDR1 SNHLY and CDR2 FYNNEI. V gave up 6 bases and J gave up 9 bases, with 15 bases separating them. The CDR3 sequence is 13 residues long. CDR3 sequence (DNA): TGTGCCAGCAGCCCGACTAGGGGTGCTGAGCAGTTCTTC. The encoded protein is CASSPTRGAEQFF.

V usage is TRBV29-1 and J usage is TRBJ1-4; TRBD1 matches 11 bases. This CDR3 has 14 residues. The V gene end was trimmed by 6 bases and the J gene end by 5 bases; junction bases not matched to a gene: 5. Germline V gene data show CDR1 as SQVTM and CDR2 as ANQGSEA. For the CDR3, the DNA is TGCAGCGTGATCCGGGACAGGGGGAATGAAAAACTGTTTTTT. Translation: CSVIRDRGNEKLFF.

This chain uses TRBV6-5 with TRBJ2-5; weak D call: TRBD2 (6 bases). This CDR3 spans 14 amino acids. Trimming shortened V by 1 base and J by 4 bases, and 10 bases separated the two germline ends. The V gene's germline CDR1 is MNHEY and CDR2 SVGAGI. DNA of the CDR3: TGTGCCAGCAGTTACTTCGGAGGGAGAGAGACCCAGTACTTC. Translation gives CASSYFGGRETQYF.

The chain combines TRBV10-1 with TRBJ1-4, with TRBD1 identical over 8 bases. Unmatched junction bases numbered 2, after V lost 5 bases and J lost 3 bases. Germline CDR1 WNHNN, CDR2 SYGVQD (reference sequence). The CDR3 runs 14 residues. This chain's CDR3 is CASSSGQANEKLFF. The CDR3 DNA reads TGCGCCAGCAGTTCGGGACAGGCTAATGAAAAACTGTTTTTT.

This sequence joins TRBV5-6 and TRBJ1-5; D call uncertain. Germline V gives CDR1 SGHDT, CDR2 YYEEEE. Between the trimmed V and J ends, which lost 0 bases and 9 bases, there was a span of 10 bases. CDR3 length: 13 residues. This CDR3 reads CASSLAPSGPQHF. The CDR3, as DNA: TGTGCCAGCAGCTTGGCCCCGAGCGGGCCCCAGCATTTT.

CDR3 protein: CASSKDRARRGYTF. CDR3 bases: TGTGCCAGCAGCAAGGACAGGGCAAGAAGGGGCTACACCTTC. The V gene is TRBV6-2 or TRBV6-3, the J gene TRBJ1-2, with 8 bases lining up with TRBD1. V trimming: 6 bases; J trimming: 8 bases; junction bases outside the gene matches: 11. Germline V gene lookup returns CDR1 MNHEY and CDR2 SVGEGT. The CDR3 loop spans 14 amino acids.

CDR3 coding DNA: TGCGCCAGCAGCCAGGAACAGGGGGCGCATAGCTACGAGCAGTACTTC. Translating gives CASSQEQGAHSYEQYF. This chain links TRBV4-1 with TRBJ2-7; the match to TRBD1 covers 9 bases. Germline loops: CDR1 MGHRA, CDR2 YSYEKL. This CDR3 spans 16 amino acids. V gave up 3 bases and J gave up 3 bases; unmatched junction bases: 9.

J is TRBJ2-3 and V is TRBV19, with 7 nucleotides matching TRBD2. CDR3 length equals 14 residues. The V segment lost 6 bases and the J segment 5 bases; nucleotides outside the gene matches: 8. The germline V gene encodes CDR1 LNHDA and CDR2 SQIVND (reference sequence). In DNA, the CDR3 is TGTGCCAGTAGACCTCTAGCGGTTGGAGATACGCAGTATTTT. It encodes CASRPLAVGDTQYF.

The chain carries TRBV6-2 or TRBV6-3 and TRBJ1-5; 7 positions match TRBD1. V lost 2 bases, J lost 7 bases, and 5 bases stayed unmatched. Per germline, CDR1 MNHEY and CDR2 SVGEGT. CDR3 length: 14 residues. The chain's CDR3 is CASSYQTGLQPQHF. CDR3 in DNA: TGTGCCAGCAGTTACCAGACAGGGTTACAGCCCCAGCATTTT.

This chain joins TRBV3-1 (or the pseudogene TRBV3-2) and TRBJ2-7; TRBD2 aligns across 7 bases. The CDR3 has 15 residues. With V trimmed by 2 bases and J by 1 base, 5 bases remained unmatched. Germline CDR1 reads LGHDT; CDR2 reads YNNKEL (reference sequence). The CDR3 nucleotides are TGTGCCAGCAGCCAATCTAGCGGTGATTCCTACGAGCAGTACTTC. Translation gives CASSQSSGDSYEQYF.

In regard to this clone: Different DNA sequences within this sample yield the same CDR3. The chain is built from TRBV5-6 and TRBJ1-6; TRBD1 is a possible D gene (6 bases). The CDR3 consists of 15 residues. With 5 bases removed from V and 0 bases from J, the gap between germline ends came to 9 bases. Per the germline V gene, CDR1 is SGHDT and CDR2 is YYEEEE. The CDR3: CASSYRDSYNSPLHF. In DNA, the CDR3 is TGTGCCAGCAGTTACAGGGACTCCTATAATTCACCCCTCCACTTT.

J is TRBJ2-6 and V is TRBV6-5; tentative D call: TRBD2 (6 bases). Per the germline V gene, CDR1 is MNHEY and CDR2 is SVGAGI. The CDR3 contains 15 residues. Trimming cost V 7 bases and J 3 bases, with 13 bases left between them. Written as DNA, the CDR3 is TGTGCCAGCATGACCGGGGGTGGTGGGGCCAACGTCCTGACTTTC. Encoded protein: CASMTGGGGANVLTF.

The chain recombines TRBV6-5 with TRBJ1-1, with a possible D match to TRBD1 (5 bases). The V end lost 2 bases, the J end lost 6 bases, and 13 bases lay between the germline ends. This CDR3 region has 14 residues. Germline loops: CDR1 MNHEY, CDR2 SVGAGI. The CDR3 DNA reads as TGTGCCAGCAGTTACGTCAGCACAGGAGCTGAAGCTTTCTTT. Encoded protein: CASSYVSTGAEAFF.

The chain couples TRBV10-3 to TRBJ2-6; D may be TRBD1 (6 bases). The CDR3 has 19 residues. V lost 0 bases, J lost 0 bases, and 15 bases lay in between. CDR1 ENHRY and CDR2 SYGVKD come from the germline V gene. The CDR3 sequence: CAISESKGHIISGANVLTF. The DNA of the CDR3 is TGTGCCATCAGTGAGTCGAAGGGACACATTATCTCTGGGGCCAACGTCCTGACTTTC.

The chain employs TRBV5-4 and TRBJ1-4; 10 bases agree with TRBD1. CDR1 and CDR2 from the germline V gene are SGHNT and YYREEE (reference sequence). V trimming: 4 bases; J trimming: 5 bases; junction bases outside the gene matches: 5. This CDR3 has 15 residues. CDR3 sequence: CASSPWTGGNEKLFF. In DNA, the CDR3 is TGTGCCAGCAGCCCCTGGACAGGGGGAAATGAAAAACTGTTTTTT.